These 26 T cell receptor beta chains came from one sample sequenced in a study of OX40 agonist ivuxolimab in advanced cancers. Some clones are missing from TCRdb's copy, which holds only in-frame ones; the method was immunoSEQ multiplex PCR. Of roughly 23,000 clones in the sample, approximately 77% were seen once. The sample in question was CD4+ or CD8+ T cells sorted from blood, obtained in a trial of the OX40 agonist ivuxolimab. Receptor source: an adult with an advanced solid tumor such as melanoma, head and neck, liver or kidney cancer.

The rearrangement links TRBV15 to TRBJ1-6; D is unresolved. The CDR3 runs to 13 residues. CDR1 and CDR2 (germline): LNHNV, YYDKDF (reference sequence). V lost 0 bases and J lost 10, with 7 bases in between. CDR3 amino acids: CATSRDWESPLHF. CDR3 in DNA: TGTGCCACCAGCAGAGACTGGGAATCACCCCTCCACTTT.

Only one count was recorded for this clone. The chain is built from TRBV7-4 and TRBJ1-2; D unclear. Between the trimmed V and J ends, which lost 5 bases and 6 bases, there was a span of 13 bases. CDR1 SGHVT and CDR2 SQSDAQ come from the germline V gene. This CDR3 contains 13 residues. CDR3 DNA sequence: TGTGCCAGCAGCCCACGGAGGGCAGATGGCTACACCTTC. As protein: CASSPRRADGYTF.

The chain employs TRBV2 and TRBJ1-2; unclear D gene. With 0 bases removed from V and 5 bases from J, the gap between germline ends came to 7 bases. Germline-derived CDR1 and CDR2 are SNHLY and FYNNEI. The CDR3 spans 13 residues. CDR3 protein: CASSEANLYGYTF. As DNA, the CDR3 is TGTGCCAGCAGTGAAGCAAACCTGTATGGCTACACCTTC.

The chain has TRBV19 and TRBJ1-1; D is unclear. Trimming stripped 4 bases from V and 3 bases from J, with 12 bases between. The CDR3 covers 14 residues. Germline CDR1 and CDR2: LNHDA and SQIVND (reference sequence). The CDR3 sequence is CASSNPRTDTEAFF. The CDR3 coding sequence is TGTGCCAGTAGTAACCCCCGAACGGACACTGAAGCTTTCTTT.

This chain uses TRBV30 with TRBJ2-2, with D unclear. V was trimmed by 2 bases and J by 4 bases, leaving 11 bases between them. Germline CDR1 reads GTSNPN; CDR2 reads SVGIG (reference sequence). The CDR3 spans 14 residues. The CDR3 protein is CAWSKLSVTGELFF. The CDR3, as DNA: TGTGCCTGGAGTAAGCTTTCAGTCACCGGGGAGCTGTTTTTT. Full variable domain (missing parts from reference TRBV30 and TRBJ2-2): SQTIHQWPATLVQPVGSPLSLECTVEGTSNPNLYWYRQAAGRGLQLLFYSVGIGQISSEVPQNLSASRPQDRQFILSSKKLLLSDSGFYLCAWSKLSVTGELFFGEGSRLTVL.

The chain recombines TRBV25-1 with TRBJ1-3; D gene uncertain. CDR3 length: 14 amino acids. From germline, CDR1 is MGHDK and CDR2 SYGVNS. V was trimmed by 1 base and J by 1 base, leaving 5 bases between them. The CDR3 DNA sequence: TGTGCCAGCAGTGAATTAGGGTCTGGAAACACCATATATTTT. Residues: CASSELGSGNTIYF. The whole variable domain, filled in from reference TRBV25-1 and TRBJ1-3, reads EADIYQTPRYLVIGTGKKITLECSQTMGHDKMYWYQQDPGMELHLIHYSYGVNSTEKGDLSSESTVSRIRTEHFPLTLESARPSHTSQYLCASSELGSGNTIYFGEGSWLTVV.

This clone has a handful of counts. CDR3 DNA: TGTGCCAGCAGCTTAACCCCGGATACTTCACCCCTCCACTTT. Amino acid sequence: CASSLTPDTSPLHF. The chain couples TRBV11-2 to TRBJ1-6; no clear D gene. CDR1 is SGHAT, CDR2 FQNNGV, per germline. This CDR3 is 14 amino acids long. V lost 2 bases and J 9 bases, leaving 11 bases between the germline ends. Full variable domain (rest looked up from reference TRBV11-2 and TRBJ1-6): EAGVAQSPRYKIIEKRQSVAFWCNPISGHATLYWYQQILGQGPKLLIQFQNNGVVDDSQLPKDRFSAERLKGVDSTLKIQPAKLEDSAVYLCASSLTPDTSPLHFGNGTRLTVT.

This chain uses TRBV5-4 with TRBJ1-1; 9 bases align to TRBD1. The CDR3 loop spans 17 amino acids. V shed 4 bases and J 1 base; nucleotides not matched to a gene: 11. Per germline, CDR1 SGHNT and CDR2 YYREEE (reference sequence). CDR3 region: CASSTPQGAGGNTEAFF. The CDR3, as DNA: TGTGCCAGCAGCACACCACAGGGGGCAGGTGGGAACACTGAAGCTTTCTTT.

This chain links TRBV23-1 with TRBJ1-5; D is unresolved. TRBV23-1 is recorded as an ORF, its role being uncertain. V was shortened by 9 bases and J by 5 bases, with 17 bases between the two germline ends. The CDR3 consists of 14 residues. CDR3 bases: TGCGCCAGTCCCGGCGGCAGTACGCATCAGCCCCAGCATTTT. This codes for CASPGGSTHQPQHF.

The rearrangement links TRBV10-3 to TRBJ2-7; D is perhaps TRBD1 (5 bases). V was clipped by 8 bases and J by 2 bases, with 7 bases between them. The CDR3 length is 11 residues. Germline V gene sequence: CDR1 ENHRY, CDR2 SYGVKD. CDR3 amino acids: CAIADTYEQYF. The CDR3 DNA reads as TGTGCCATCGCGGACACCTACGAGCAGTACTTC.

The gene calls are TRBV6-1 and TRBJ2-7; TRBD2 might be the D (5 bases). Germline CDR1 and CDR2: MNHNS and SASEGT. The V gene lost 7 bases and the J gene lost 0 bases, with 16 bases spanning the gap. The CDR3 runs 15 residues. CDR3 loop: CASIGVSTGSYEQYF. The DNA of the CDR3 is TGTGCCAGCATCGGGGTTTCTACCGGCTCCTACGAGCAGTACTTC.

The V gene is TRBV19, the J gene TRBJ1-5; 10 bases map to TRBD1. CDR3 size: 14 residues. J was trimmed by 2 bases and V by 9 bases; bases with no gene match: 4. Germline CDR1 and CDR2: LNHDA and SQIVND (reference sequence). In nucleotides, the CDR3 is TGTGCCAGCTCCGGGACAGGGGGCAATCAGCCCCAGCATTTT. Its translation: CASSGTGGNQPQHF.

The rearrangement uses TRBV29-1 and TRBJ2-7, with D hard to call. This CDR3 has 14 residues. From germline, CDR1 is SQVTM and CDR2 ANQGSEA. With 5 bases removed from V and 9 bases from J, the gap between germline ends came to 23 bases. CDR3 sequence reads: CSVLPEATFSPQYF. For the CDR3, the DNA is TGCAGCGTTCTTCCTGAAGCGACCTTCTCCCCGCAGTACTTC.

This clone was seen only a few times. The chain is built from TRBV19 and TRBJ1-2; D uncertain. CDR3 length equals 12 residues. The V gene lost 6 bases and the J gene lost 4 bases, with 9 bases spanning the gap. Germline V gene lookup returns CDR1 LNHDA and CDR2 SQIVND (reference sequence). The CDR3 region has the DNA TGTGCCAGTAGGAAGGACCTCTATGGCTACACCTTC. Residues: CASRKDLYGYTF.

The V and J genes are TRBV7-9 and TRBJ2-7, with a weak D call TRBD1 (6 bases). Germline lookup yields CDR1 SEHNR and CDR2 FQNEAQ (reference sequence). The CDR3 is made up of 15 amino acids. Deletions cut 5 bases from V and 4 bases from J, with 18 bases between. The CDR3 DNA is TGTGCCAGCAGCAAATCTGGACAGACCTCGTACGAGCAGTACTTC. Protein sequence: CASSKSGQTSYEQYF.

The chain employs TRBV6-5 and TRBJ1-6; 7 bases map to TRBD1. Per the germline V gene, CDR1 is MNHEY and CDR2 is SVGAGI. The CDR3 totals 14 residues. Germline trimming cut 5 bases from V and 3 bases from J; bases unmatched to any gene: 1. CDR3 sequence reads: CASSRQGYNSPLHF. CDR3 coding DNA: TGTGCCAGCAGTAGACAGGGCTATAATTCACCCCTCCACTTT.

The chain has TRBV28 and TRBJ1-6, with 8 bases fitting TRBD1. With 8 bases clipped from V and 8 bases from J, the junction kept 2 bases outside the gene matches. The CDR3 is 12 residues long. Per the germline V gene, CDR1 is MDHEN and CDR2 is SYDVKM. The CDR3 DNA reads TGTGCCAGCGGACAGGGTGATTCACCCCTCCACTTT. Translating gives CASGQGDSPLHF.

The CDR3 here is CASSTAGTGAGELFF. For the CDR3, the DNA is TGTGCCAGCAGCACCGCGGGGACAGGCGCCGGGGAGCTGTTTTTT. This sequence joins TRBV6-1 and TRBJ2-2; 8 nucleotides agree with TRBD1. CDR3 size: 15 residues. Germline V lookup: CDR1 MNHNS, CDR2 SASEGT. V was clipped by 6 bases and J by 6 bases; unmatched bases: 9.

This clone has just a few counts. The chain joins TRBV7-2 to TRBJ2-1; 11 bases are a match to TRBD2. Trimming removed 0 bases from V and 7 bases from J; junction bases left unmatched: 8. This CDR3 is built from 17 residues. The germline V gene has CDR1 SGHTA and CDR2 FQGNSA. The CDR3 sequence is CASSLALGTSGGNEQFF. CDR3 DNA: TGTGCCAGCAGCTTAGCGCTCGGGACTAGCGGTGGGAATGAGCAGTTCTTC.

V usage is TRBV30 and J usage is TRBJ1-2, with D unresolved. CDR3 length: 15 residues. CDR1 and CDR2 (germline): GTSNPN, SVGIG (reference sequence). V dropped 5 bases and J dropped 2 bases, with 18 bases sitting between them. CDR3 sequence reads: CAWEERDGENYGYTF. CDR3 DNA: TGTGCCTGGGAGGAGCGAGACGGAGAAAACTATGGCTACACCTTC. Full variable domain (outside the CDR3, taken from reference TRBV30 and TRBJ1-2): SQTIHQWPATLVQPVGSPLSLECTVEGTSNPNLYWYRQAAGRGLQLLFYSVGIGQISSEVPQNLSASRPQDRQFILSSKKLLLSDSGFYLCAWEERDGENYGYTFGSGTRLTVV.

The rearrangement uses TRBV7-9 and TRBJ2-6; D unresolved. The CDR3 is 15 amino acids. Trimming cost V 5 bases and J 4 bases, with 12 bases left between them. The germline CDR1 and CDR2 sequences are SEHNR and FQNEAQ (reference sequence). The chain's CDR3 is CASSLWTNGANVLTF. The CDR3 DNA reads TGTGCCAGCAGCCTCTGGACGAACGGGGCCAACGTCCTGACTTTC.

The chain carries TRBV11-2 and TRBJ1-1; the D gene is possibly TRBD1 (5 bases). The germline V and J ends were trimmed by 2 bases and 4 bases, with 11 bases remaining between them. The CDR3 length is 14 residues. Germline V gene sequence: CDR1 SGHAT, CDR2 FQNNGV. The CDR3 here is CASSLSGLGTEAFF. The CDR3 DNA reads as TGTGCCAGCAGCTTATCAGGGTTGGGCACTGAAGCTTTCTTT.

This CDR3 reads CASSTDRASYEQYF. CDR3 nucleotides: TGCGCCAGCAGCACGGACAGGGCCTCCTACGAGCAGTACTTC. The chain joins TRBV5-1 to TRBJ2-7, with 8 bases lining up with TRBD1. V trimming: 4 bases; J trimming: 0 bases; junction bases outside the gene matches: 3. The CDR3 is 14 residues long. In germline, CDR1 is SGHRS, CDR2 YFSETQ. Complete variable domain (other parts from reference TRBV5-1 and TRBJ2-7): KAGVTQTPRYLIKTRGQQVTLSCSPISGHRSVSWYQQTPGQGLQFLFEYFSETQRNKGNFPGRFSGRQFSNSRSEMNVSTLELGDSALYLCASSTDRASYEQYFGPGTRLTVT.

This chain uses TRBV7-2 with TRBJ2-1; possible D gene TRBD1, 5 bases. The CDR3 loop spans 13 amino acids. The germline V gene encodes CDR1 SGHTA and CDR2 FQGNSA. The germline V and J ends were trimmed by 4 bases and 8 bases, with 12 bases remaining between them. The CDR3 bases are TGTGCCAGCAGCTCTAGGGGTGCGGATGAGCAGTTCTTC. Translation gives CASSSRGADEQFF.

The genes are TRBV18 and TRBJ2-1; D might be TRBD1 (6 bases). The CDR3 runs to 13 residues. V lost 0 bases, J lost 10 bases, and 10 bases lay in between. Germline lookup yields CDR1 KGHSH and CDR2 LQKENI. CDR3 residues: CASSPPGTNEQFF. The CDR3, as DNA: TGTGCCAGCTCACCACCGGGGACAAACGAGCAGTTCTTC.

Of note for this clone: One junction end disagrees with the germline gene, perhaps due to a read error. CDR3 nucleotides: TGTGCTAGCAGCCCTACAGGGGGGGGTGAGACCCAGTACTTC. This encodes CASSPTGGGETQYF. The chain recombines TRBV7-7 with TRBJ2-5, with a possible D match to TRBD1 (8 bases). The CDR3 length is 14 residues. CDR1 is SSHAT and CDR2 is FNYEAQ in the germline V gene (reference sequence).